Listed below are T cell receptor beta chains from one sample, sequenced in a study of Ad26.COV2.S vaccination and SARS-CoV-2 variants. TCRdb's table, derived via immunoSEQ multiplex PCR, lists solely in-frame clones and lacks some. Among about 400,000 clones listed, about nine tenths were seen once. Sequencing used peripheral blood, obtained in a trial of Ad26.COV2.S vaccine versus placebo. These receptors were obtained from a person between 18 and 60 years old who received the Ad26.COV2.S COVID-19 vaccine or a placebo. Both conserved end residues are part of each CDR3. The order of the fields is D gene, V gene, J gene, clone size, CDR3 length, CDR3 DNA, CDR3 protein. The D gene is left open where the match is weak. Size is stated for part of the rows, as once, few or many counts, or as a class when the clone is expanded.

D: TRBD2; V: TRBV9; J: TRBJ2-3; size: NA; length: 16; DNA: TGTGCCAGCAGCGCAATTAGCGGGGGGGTTACAGATACGCAGTATTTT; CDR3: CASSAISGGVTDTQYF
D: NA; V: TRBV18; J: TRBJ2-3; size: NA; length: 16; DNA: TGTGCCAGCTCACCACCGTACGGGCCAGGGGGGGATACGCAGTATTTT; CDR3: CASSPPYGPGGDTQYF
D: TRBD2; V: TRBV27; J: TRBJ2-2; size: once; length: 19; DNA: TGTGCCAGCAGTCCACGACTAGCGGGGGTCCGGGCGAACACCGGGGAGCTGTTTTTT; CDR3: CASSPRLAGVRANTGELFF
D: NA; V: TRBV24-1; J: TRBJ2-1; size: NA; length: 14; DNA: TGTGCCACCAGTGATTCAGGGGTGGTTAATGAGCAGTTCTTC; CDR3: CATSDSGVVNEQFF
D: TRBD1; V: TRBV27; J: TRBJ2-7; size: NA; length: 13; DNA: TGTGCCAGCAGTCCTACAGGGGTGTACGAGCAGTACTTC; CDR3: CASSPTGVYEQYF
D: TRBD1; V: TRBV19; J: TRBJ1-4; size: NA; length: 13; DNA: TGTGCCACCCAGACAGGGGGTGGTGAAAAACTGTTTTTT; CDR3: CATQTGGGEKLFF
D: TRBD2; V: TRBV25-1; J: TRBJ2-5; size: NA; length: 16; DNA: TGTGCCAGCAGTGAACGGCGGGCTAGCGGGCAAGAGACCCAGTACTTC; CDR3: CASSERRASGQETQYF
D: NA; V: TRBV6-5; J: TRBJ1-5; size: NA; length: 14; DNA: TGTGCCAGCAGTTACTCGAATGGCGGGCAGCCCCAGCATTTT; CDR3: CASSYSNGGQPQHF
D: TRBD2; V: TRBV28; J: TRBJ2-1; size: NA; length: 15; DNA: TGTGCCAGCAGTCGGACTAGCGGGGTTTACAATGAGCAGTTCTTC; CDR3: CASSRTSGVYNEQFF
D: NA; V: TRBV5-1; J: TRBJ2-7; size: NA; length: 15; DNA: TGCGCCAGCAGCTTGGAGGGACAAGTTATGGTCGGGCAGTACTTC; CDR3: CASSLEGQVMVGQYF
D: TRBD1; V: TRBV28; J: TRBJ2-3; size: once; length: 17; DNA: TGTGCCAGCAGTTTTAGACAGGGCCTCCTCGGGGCAGATACGCAGTATTTT; CDR3: CASSFRQGLLGADTQYF
D: NA; V: TRBV20-1; J: TRBJ2-3; size: NA; length: 15; DNA: TGCAGTGCTAGTCGATCTGGGGGGGCATCTGATACGCAGTATTTT; CDR3: CSASRSGGASDTQYF
D: TRBD1; V: TRBV3-1/TRBV3-2; J: TRBJ1-1; size: NA; length: 15; DNA: TGTGCCAGCAGCCAAGGCGGGACAGTGAACACTGAAGCTTTCTTT; CDR3: CASSQGGTVNTEAFF
D: TRBD1; V: TRBV11-3; J: TRBJ2-1; size: NA; length: 15; DNA: TGTGCCAGCAGCCCTGACAGGGGAACCTACAATGAGCAGTTCTTC; CDR3: CASSPDRGTYNEQFF
D: NA; V: TRBV28; J: TRBJ2-6; size: NA; length: 15; DNA: TGTGCCAGCAGTAGGATAGAGTATGGGGCCAACGTCCTGACTTTC; CDR3: CASSRIEYGANVLTF
D: TRBD1; V: TRBV3-1/TRBV3-2; J: TRBJ2-5; size: NA; length: 18; DNA: TGTGCCAGCAGCCGAGGGACAGGGAAGGGAAGGGTCCAAGAGACCCAGTACTTC; CDR3: CASSRGTGKGRVQETQYF
D: TRBD2; V: TRBV9; J: TRBJ2-3; size: NA; length: 16; DNA: TGTGCCAGCAGCGCAGCGGGACTAGCTAGCACAGATACGCAGTATTTT; CDR3: CASSAAGLASTDTQYF
D: NA; V: TRBV11-2; J: TRBJ1-6; size: NA; length: 17; DNA: TGTGCCAGCAGGCCGGAGGCGGGGTCATCCTATAATTCACCCCTCCACTTT; CDR3: CASRPEAGSSYNSPLHF
D: NA; V: TRBV15; J: TRBJ2-5; size: NA; length: 15; DNA: TGTGCCACCAGCAGAGTGGGAGCGGGCCAAGAGACCCAGTACTTC; CDR3: CATSRVGAGQETQYF
D: NA; V: TRBV5-4; J: TRBJ1-6; size: NA; length: 14; DNA: TGTGCCAGCAGCTTGTCGGGGGGGCCTTTACCCCTCCACTTT; CDR3: CASSLSGGPLPLHF
D: NA; V: TRBV9; J: TRBJ2-5; size: NA; length: 13; DNA: TGTGCCAGCAGCGTAGAAGGGAGGGAGACCCAGTACTTC; CDR3: CASSVEGRETQYF
D: NA; V: TRBV18; J: TRBJ2-7; size: NA; length: 15; DNA: TGTGCCAGCTCACCACCGCTAAAGGATCCCTACGAGCAGTACTTC; CDR3: CASSPPLKDPYEQYF
D: NA; V: TRBV28; J: TRBJ1-1; size: NA; length: 16; DNA: TGTGCCAGCAGCCAGCTCGGGGGTCTGGGTGATCCTGAAGCTTTCTTT; CDR3: CASSQLGGLGDPEAFF
D: NA; V: TRBV15; J: TRBJ1-3; size: NA; length: 19; DNA: TGTGCCACCAGCGGGAGGGTGGATCTCCCCCACACTGATGGAAACACCATATATTTT; CDR3: CATSGRVDLPHTDGNTIYF
D: TRBD1; V: TRBV28; J: TRBJ2-6; size: NA; length: 16; DNA: TGTGCCAGCAGTGTACAGGGGGTGGCTGGGGCCAACGTCCTGACTTTC; CDR3: CASSVQGVAGANVLTF
D: NA; V: TRBV4-2; J: TRBJ1-4; size: once; length: 15; DNA: TGTGCCAGCAGCCAATCCGACAGGCTAAATGAAAAACTGTTTTTT; CDR3: CASSQSDRLNEKLFF
D: NA; V: TRBV21-1; J: TRBJ2-7; size: NA; length: 17; DNA: TGTGCCAGCAGCCCAACATGCCGGGCGACAGACTCCTACGAGCAGTACTTC; CDR3: CASSPTCRATDSYEQYF
D: TRBD1; V: TRBV20-1; J: TRBJ2-7; size: NA; length: 15; DNA: TGCAGTGCTCGTGGACAGGGGGCGCCTACGTACGAGCAGTACTTC; CDR3: CSARGQGAPTYEQYF
D: NA; V: TRBV2; J: TRBJ2-1; size: NA; length: 12; DNA: TGTGCCAGCAGGGGACCCGACAATGAGCAGTTCTTC; CDR3: CASRGPDNEQFF
D: TRBD1; V: TRBV11-2; J: TRBJ2-3; size: NA; length: 14; DNA: TGTGCCAGCAGTCGGGACAGTGTCACAGATACGCAGTATTTT; CDR3: CASSRDSVTDTQYF
D: NA; V: TRBV10-1; J: TRBJ2-1; size: NA; length: 12; DNA: TGCGCCAGCAGTGAACGCCGGAATGAGCAGTTCTTC; CDR3: CASSERRNEQFF
D: NA; V: TRBV30; J: TRBJ2-4; size: NA; length: 14; DNA: TGTGCCTGGAGTGAGGGGCTAGCCAAAAACATTCAGTACTTC; CDR3: CAWSEGLAKNIQYF
D: NA; V: TRBV6-5; J: TRBJ1-3; size: NA; length: 16; DNA: TGTGCCAGCAGTTACTCAGGGACGGCCCCTGGGGACACCATATATTTT; CDR3: CASSYSGTAPGDTIYF
D: NA; V: TRBV7-9; J: TRBJ2-1; size: NA; length: 13; DNA: TGTGCCAGCAGCTTAGCGGCTCTCGAGGAGCAGTTCTTC; CDR3: CASSLAALEEQFF
D: TRBD1; V: TRBV10-3; J: TRBJ2-3; size: NA; length: 16; DNA: TGTGCCATCAGTGAACCCAGGGGGCTAAACACAGATACGCAGTATTTT; CDR3: CAISEPRGLNTDTQYF
D: NA; V: TRBV9; J: TRBJ2-7; size: NA; length: 17; DNA: TGTGCCAGCAGCGTAGGCCCATCCAGCCGGGGGCCCTACGAGCAGTACTTC; CDR3: CASSVGPSSRGPYEQYF
D: NA; V: TRBV19; J: TRBJ2-2; size: NA; length: 14; DNA: TGTGCCAGTAGTCTGGGACCGAACACCGGGGAGCTGTTTTTT; CDR3: CASSLGPNTGELFF
D: NA; V: TRBV5-4; J: TRBJ2-6; size: few; length: 15; DNA: TGTGCCAGCAGCTTGGGAGACTCCAGGGCCAACGTCCTGACTTTC; CDR3: CASSLGDSRANVLTF
D: NA; V: TRBV5-1; J: TRBJ2-7; size: NA; length: 13; DNA: TGCGCCAGCAGCTTGGCTCTTGCCTACGAGCAGTACTTC; CDR3: CASSLALAYEQYF
D: TRBD1; V: TRBV5-1; J: TRBJ2-2; size: once; length: 17; DNA: TGCGCCAGCAGCGCACTCGGGACAGGGTTGAACACCGGGGAGCTGTTTTTT; CDR3: CASSALGTGLNTGELFF
D: TRBD1; V: TRBV29-1; J: TRBJ2-5; size: NA; length: 13; DNA: TGCAGCGTCAACCGACAGGGAGTAGGGACCCAGTACTTC; CDR3: CSVNRQGVGTQYF
D: NA; V: TRBV19; J: TRBJ2-1; size: NA; length: 17; DNA: TGTGCCAGTAGTATAGCCGCCTGGGGGGCAGGGGACAATGAGCAGTTCTTC; CDR3: CASSIAAWGAGDNEQFF
D: TRBD1; V: TRBV25-1; J: TRBJ2-5; size: NA; length: 15; DNA: TGTGCCAGCAGTGAATATCAGGGGGCATGGGAGACCCAGTACTTC; CDR3: CASSEYQGAWETQYF
D: TRBD1; V: TRBV9; J: TRBJ2-1; size: NA; length: 18; DNA: TGTGCCAGCAGGTTCCTGTGGACAGGGACGGAAAAAGCCAATGAGCAGTTCTTC; CDR3: CASRFLWTGTEKANEQFF
D: NA; V: TRBV25-1; J: TRBJ2-3; size: once; length: 16; DNA: TGTGCCAGCAGTGGAGAAACGAGGACGGGCACAGATACGCAGTATTTT; CDR3: CASSGETRTGTDTQYF
D: TRBD2; V: TRBV6-2/TRBV6-3; J: TRBJ2-5; size: once; length: 17; DNA: TGTGCCAGCAGTTATGGACCACGACTAGCGGGGGAAGAGACCCAGTACTTC; CDR3: CASSYGPRLAGEETQYF
D: TRBD1; V: TRBV7-9; J: TRBJ1-3; size: NA; length: 15; DNA: TGTGCCAGCAGCCCTCAGGACAGGGGTGAAAACACCATATATTTT; CDR3: CASSPQDRGENTIYF
D: NA; V: TRBV7-9; J: TRBJ1-6; size: NA; length: 16; DNA: TGTGCCAGCAGCCTAAGGGTCGCTGCCGGGAATTCACCCCTCCACTTT; CDR3: CASSLRVAAGNSPLHF
D: TRBD2; V: TRBV19; J: TRBJ2-1; size: NA; length: 16; DNA: TGTGCCAGTAGTATAGGCGGCGGGGGGCCGTCCGGTGAGCAGTTCTTC; CDR3: CASSIGGGGPSGEQFF
D: TRBD1; V: TRBV27; J: TRBJ2-7; size: NA; length: 16; DNA: TGTGCCAGCAGTTTGGGACAGGGGCGCACCTCCTACGAGCAGTACTTC; CDR3: CASSLGQGRTSYEQYF
D: NA; V: TRBV6-5; J: TRBJ2-2; size: NA; length: 13; DNA: TGTGCCAGCATAGGACCGAACACCGGGGAGCTGTTTTTT; CDR3: CASIGPNTGELFF
D: NA; V: TRBV2; J: TRBJ1-5; size: NA; length: 14; DNA: TGTGCCAGCAGTGAATGGCTGGGAAATCAGCCCCAGCATTTT; CDR3: CASSEWLGNQPQHF
D: NA; V: TRBV2; J: TRBJ1-2; size: NA; length: 15; DNA: TGTGCCAGCAGCCTTGCCATCCCGACGGGCTATGGCTACACCTTC; CDR3: CASSLAIPTGYGYTF